The present T cell receptor beta chain was sequenced within a study of tumor-infiltrating lymphocytes in oesophageal squamous cell carcinoma. Concerning this clonotype: At one end the junction does not follow the germline gene, possibly because of a read error.

This CDR3 has 14 residues. Germline V gives CDR1 SGHVS, CDR2 FNYEAQ. TCRdb reprocessed the PCR reads via MiXCR and lists one record per CDR3 protein. The data hold about 12,000 distinct CDR3 sequences, with 55% to 65% observed a single time. Sequencing was performed on esophageal tumor tissue. This sequence originates from a female donor with esophageal squamous cell carcinoma. The chain couples TRBV7-6 to TRBJ1-6; unclear D gene. CDR3 sequence (DNA): TGTGCCAGCAGCGCTAACTCCTATAATTCACCCCTCCACTTC. Its translation: CASSANSYNSPLHF.